These 2 T cell receptor beta chains originate from one sample sequenced in a study of blood T cell repertoires in COVID-19. The assay was immunoSEQ multiplex PCR, and TCRdb's table has in-frame clones only and misses some. The table shows fewer than 70,000 clones, with approximately 82% occurring only once. Sequencing was performed on peripheral blood. The source of these receptors is an elderly woman with acute or convalescent COVID-19.

The chain recombines TRBV9 with TRBJ1-1; 7 bases map to TRBD1. The germline V gene encodes CDR1 SGDLS and CDR2 YYNGEE. The junction had 6 bases not matched to a gene; V was cut back by 3 bases and J by 4 bases. CDR3 length equals 14 residues. CDR3 DNA: TGTGCCAGCAGCGAACAGGGGATGGGCACTGAAGCTTTCTTT. Translated: CASSEQGMGTEAFF.

V is TRBV7-9 and J is TRBJ2-7; D possibly corresponds to TRBD1 (5 bases). Germline V gives CDR1 SEHNR, CDR2 FQNEAQ (reference sequence). V lost 3 bases and J lost 2, with 11 bases in between. The CDR3 totals 14 residues. The DNA of the CDR3 is TGTGCCAGCAGCTTGGGCGGACAAACCTACGAGCAGTACTTC. Translated: CASSLGGQTYEQYF. The full variable domain, in which reference TRBV7-9 and TRBJ2-7 provide the parts outside the CDR3, is DTGVSQNPRHKITKRGQNVTFRCDPISEHNRLYWYRQTLGQGPEFLTYFQNEAQLEKSRLLSDRFSAERPKGSFSTLEIQRTEQGDSAMYLCASSLGGQTYEQYFGPGTRLTVT.